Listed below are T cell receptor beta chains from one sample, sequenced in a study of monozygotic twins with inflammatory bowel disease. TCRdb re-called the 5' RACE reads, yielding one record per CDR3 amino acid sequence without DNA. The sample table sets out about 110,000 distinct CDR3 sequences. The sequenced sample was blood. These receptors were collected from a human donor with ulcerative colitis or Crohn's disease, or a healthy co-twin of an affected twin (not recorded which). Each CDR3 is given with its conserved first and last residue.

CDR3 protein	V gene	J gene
CASSYLGIGEQFF	TRBV6-2/TRBV6-3	TRBJ2-1
CASTYNGGGPTSTDTQYF	TRBV12-3/TRBV12-4	TRBJ2-3
CASSPSDREYTGELFF	TRBV13	TRBJ2-2
CASSIGDRGETQYF	TRBV19	TRBJ2-5
CASSLAGAGFTEAFF	TRBV5-1	TRBJ1-1
CAIAVANQETQYF	TRBV10-3	TRBJ2-5
CASTRNPGTSYSPLHF	TRBV27	TRBJ1-6
CAWSGPEEAKNIQYF	TRBV30	TRBJ2-4
CASSPPDRKYGYTF	TRBV18	TRBJ1-2
CSASLTGQETQYF	TRBV20-1	TRBJ2-5
CSARFLAEQNTGELFF	TRBV20-1	TRBJ2-2
CASSFSFRDTNSYEQYF	TRBV28	TRBJ2-7
CASSQDRTGELFF	TRBV7-7	TRBJ2-2
CASSKPDDRSSYNEQFF	TRBV19	TRBJ2-1